Each of the 27 T cell receptor beta chains below was sequenced from the same sample in a study of T cells after yellow fever vaccination. Each CDR3 protein is one row after TCRdb ran MiXCR on the 5' RACE reads. The sample yields 350,000 to 550,000 distinct CDR3 sequences, roughly 20% seen once. The sequences come from PBMCs, collected before the yellow fever booster vaccination. The receptors were gathered from a man between 18 and 35 years old who received the YFV17D yellow fever vaccine.

This clonotype was observed a few times. The CDR3 DNA sequence: TGTGCCACCGGACGGAGCTCCTACGAGCAGTACTTC. It encodes CATGRSSYEQYF. This chain joins TRBV27 and TRBJ2-7, with D unclear. This CDR3 region has 12 residues. CDR1 and CDR2 (germline): MNHEY, SMNVEV (reference sequence). V lost 10 bases and J 0 bases, leaving 10 bases between the germline ends.

The chain joins TRBV5-1 to TRBJ1-1; weak D call: TRBD1 (5 bases). The CDR3 runs 16 residues. Germline assignment: CDR1 SGHRS and CDR2 YFSETQ. V lost 4 bases and J 5 bases, leaving 21 bases between the germline ends. Here the CDR3 DNA reads TGCGCCAGCAGCCCTCTGAATGGGGGGACTGGGACTGAAGCTTTCTTT. Translated, it gives CASSPLNGGTGTEAFF.

This clonotype was detected a few times. The chain has TRBV7-3 and TRBJ2-3; D is possibly TRBD1 (5 bases). This CDR3 has 13 residues. The germline V and J ends were trimmed by 4 bases and 4 bases, with 9 bases remaining between them. Germline CDR1 and CDR2: SGHTA and FQGTGA. Written as DNA, the CDR3 is TGTGCCAGCAGCTCGGTAGGGGCAGATACGCAGTATTTT. This codes for CASSSVGADTQYF. Variable domain in full (rest from reference TRBV7-3 and TRBJ2-3): GAGVSQTPSNKVTEKGKYVELRCDPISGHTALYWYRQSLGQGPEFLIYFQGTGAADDSGLPNDRFFAVRPEGSVSTLKIQRTERGDSAVYLCASSSVGADTQYFGPGTRLTVL.

The table lists this clonotype with a few counts. This chain connects TRBV27 to TRBJ2-1, with D possibly TRBD2 on 6 matching bases. The ends were cut back, 5 bases at V and 6 bases at J, with 17 bases in the middle. Germline assignment: CDR1 MNHEY and CDR2 SMNVEV (reference sequence). CDR3 length equals 15 residues. CDR3 coding DNA: TGTGCCAGCAGTCACTTTAGCGGAGTTAGCAATGAGCAGTTCTTC. Amino acid sequence: CASSHFSGVSNEQFF.

This clonotype came up a few times. The V call is TRBV27, the J call TRBJ2-5; maybe TRBD2 (6 bases). Trimming shortened V by 0 bases and J by 6 bases, and 11 bases separated the two germline ends. The CDR3 runs to 14 residues. Per germline, CDR1 MNHEY and CDR2 SMNVEV (reference sequence). CDR3 sequence (DNA): TGTGCCAGCAGTTTATCGACTAGTCCGAAGACCCAGTACTTC. Its translation is CASSLSTSPKTQYF.

There are a few counts of this clonotype. The CDR3, as DNA: TGTGCCAGCAGTTACTCGATATCAGGGATCAATGAGCAGTTCTTC. Protein: CASSYSISGINEQFF. The chain couples TRBV6-5 to TRBJ2-1, with D perhaps matching TRBD1 (5 bases). Per the germline V gene, CDR1 is MNHEY and CDR2 is SVGAGI. The germline V and J ends were trimmed by 0 bases and 6 bases, with 12 bases remaining between them. CDR3 length equals 15 residues.

This clonotype was observed a few times. J is TRBJ2-7 and V is TRBV7-8; 13 nucleotides line up with TRBD2. CDR3 length: 15 residues. After removal of 2 bases from V and 6 bases from J, the junction contained 4 bases not matched to a gene. Germline V lookup: CDR1 SGHVS, CDR2 FQNEAQ. CDR3 amino acids: CASSLTGTSGVEQYF. The DNA for the CDR3 is TGTGCCAGCAGCTTAACCGGGACTAGCGGGGTCGAGCAGTACTTC.

The CDR3 spells CASSAWTSGGEETQYF. CDR3 sequence (DNA): TGTGCCAGCAGTGCCTGGACTAGCGGGGGGGAAGAGACCCAGTACTTC. The rearrangement uses TRBV28 and TRBJ2-5; 15 nucleotides align to TRBD2. Germline V gene sequence: CDR1 MDHEN, CDR2 SYDVKM. The CDR3 consists of 16 residues. The ends lost 5 bases at V and 3 bases at J; junction bases unmatched: 4. Supplemented by reference TRBV28 and TRBJ2-5, the full variable domain reads DVKVTQSSRYLVKRTGEKVFLECVQDMDHENMFWYRQDPGLGLRLIYFSYDVKMKEKGDIPEGYSVSREKKERFSLILESASTNQTSMYLCASSAWTSGGEETQYFGPGTRLLVL.

This clonotype was recorded at least ten times. The CDR3 nucleotides are TGCGCCAGCAGCCAAGCCCCAGGCCCAGATACGCAGTATTTT. This gives the protein CASSQAPGPDTQYF. The chain links TRBV4-3 to TRBJ2-3; D gene unclear. V lost 1 base and J 4 bases, leaving 9 bases between the germline ends. This CDR3 has 14 amino acids. Per the germline V gene, CDR1 is LGHNA and CDR2 is YSLEER.

Many counts were recorded for this clonotype. The chain couples TRBV9 to TRBJ2-5, with D maybe TRBD2 (6 bases). The CDR3 extends over 14 amino acids. V lost 4 bases, J lost 1 base, and 11 bases lay in between. Germline lookup yields CDR1 SGDLS and CDR2 YYNGEE. DNA for the CDR3: TGTGCCAGCAGCCCGGGGACTTTCCAAGAGACCCAGTACTTC. Its protein is CASSPGTFQETQYF.

V is TRBV15 and J is TRBJ2-3, with 8 bases identical to TRBD2. CDR3 length: 16 residues. Germline V gene data show CDR1 as LNHNV and CDR2 as YYDKDF (reference sequence). J gave up 3 bases and V 3 bases, and 8 bases lay outside the gene matches. As DNA, the CDR3 is TGTGCCACCAGCAGGATAGAGCGGGGGAGGACAGATACGCAGTATTTT. Encoded protein: CATSRIERGRTDTQYF.

The chain has TRBV7-9 and TRBJ2-7; 8 nucleotides agree with TRBD2. V gave up 1 base and J gave up 7 bases; unmatched junction bases: 3. The CDR3 is made up of 13 amino acids. The germline gives CDR1 SEHNR, CDR2 FQNEAQ (reference sequence). The CDR3 nucleotides are TGTGCCAGCAGCTTAGTAGCGGGATGGGAGCAGTACTTC. Translation: CASSLVAGWEQYF.

The CDR3 DNA sequence: TGTGCCACCAGCAGAGAGAAGGGCGCGGCGGCTGAAGCTTTCTTT. Encoded protein: CATSREKGAAAEAFF. This sequence joins TRBV15 and TRBJ1-1, with D uncertain. V lost 0 bases to trimming and J lost 6 bases, with 14 bases between them. The CDR3 consists of 15 residues. CDR1 LNHNV and CDR2 YYDKDF come from the germline V gene (reference sequence). The full variable domain, rest sourced from reference TRBV15 and TRBJ1-1, is DAMVIQNPRYQVTQFGKPVTLSCSQTLNHNVMYWYQQKSSQAPKLLFHYYDKDFNNEADTPDNFQSRRPNTSFCFLDIRSPGLGDTAMYLCATSREKGAAAEAFFGQGTRLTVV.

The chain employs TRBV3-1 and TRBJ2-7; 9 bases match TRBD1. Germline V gene sequence: CDR1 LGHDT, CDR2 YNNKEL (reference sequence). Losses at the gene ends were 3 bases for V and 6 bases for J; bases not matched to a gene: 9. This CDR3 region has 15 residues. CDR3 coding DNA: TGTGCCAGCAGCCATACCGGGACAGGGTATAGCGAGCAGTACTTC. This encodes CASSHTGTGYSEQYF.

This clonotype was recorded a few times. This rearrangement joins TRBV5-1 to TRBJ2-7; D unclear. The CDR3 length is 14 residues. V dropped 5 bases and J dropped 3 bases, with 15 bases sitting between them. Germline V gives CDR1 SGHRS, CDR2 YFSETQ. The CDR3 region has the DNA TGCGCCAGCAGGTTAGACCTTGATGACTACGAGCAGTACTTC. Protein product: CASRLDLDDYEQYF. Drawing the rest from reference TRBV5-1 and TRBJ2-7, the complete variable domain is KAGVTQTPRYLIKTRGQQVTLSCSPISGHRSVSWYQQTPGQGLQFLFEYFSETQRNKGNFPGRFSGRQFSNSRSEMNVSTLELGDSALYLCASRLDLDDYEQYFGPGTRLTVT.

The V gene is TRBV7-9, the J gene TRBJ2-1; 8 bases are shared with TRBD1. The germline V gene has CDR1 SEHNR and CDR2 FQNEAQ (reference sequence). The CDR3 runs to 15 residues. V lost 1 base to trimming and J lost 7 bases; unmatched junction nucleotides: 6. The CDR3 DNA is TGTGCCAGCAGCTTAGGGCAGGGGGCGAGAAATGAGCAGTTCTTC. Its protein is CASSLGQGARNEQFF.

This clonotype was seen a few times. V usage is TRBV5-1 and J usage is TRBJ1-6; D is perhaps TRBD1 (5 bases). This CDR3 comprises 14 residues. Trimming left V 0 bases short and J 9 bases short, with 10 bases between. Germline-derived CDR1 and CDR2 are SGHRS and YFSETQ. In DNA, the CDR3 is TGCGCCAGCAGCTTGGCCGGGAGGGGTTCACCCCTCCACTTT. This gives the protein CASSLAGRGSPLHF.

This clonotype has a count of ten or more. The chain uses TRBV4-2 and TRBJ2-1; D unresolved. Germline assignment: CDR1 LGHNA and CDR2 YNFKEQ. There are 11 residues in the CDR3. V shed 1 base and J shed 8 bases, with 3 bases lying between them. In nucleotides, the CDR3 is TGTGCCAGCAGCCAAGTCCATGAGCAGTTCTTC. Encoded protein: CASSQVHEQFF.

The genes are TRBV12-3 or TRBV12-4 and TRBJ1-5, with D hard to call. V lost 5 bases and J 0 bases, leaving 8 bases between the germline ends. The CDR3 has 14 amino acids. This CDR3 reads CASSALYSNQPQHF. The DNA of the CDR3 is TGTGCCAGCAGTGCCCTTTATAGCAATCAGCCCCAGCATTTT.

V and J are TRBV6-6 and TRBJ2-7; no firm D call. CDR1 and CDR2 from the germline V gene are MNHNY and SVGAGI (reference sequence). V was clipped by 6 bases and J by 9 bases, with 15 bases between them. The CDR3 is made up of 12 amino acids. This chain's CDR3 is CASRVEEVGQYV. The CDR3 DNA follows: TGTGCCAGCAGAGTGGAAGAGGTGGGGCAGTACGTC.

In this sample, this clonotype turned up a few times. This sequence joins TRBV5-1 and TRBJ2-1; D ambiguous. The CDR3 is made up of 11 amino acids. Trimming removed 3 bases from V and 9 bases from J, with 7 bases in between. The V gene's germline CDR1 is SGHRS and CDR2 YFSETQ. CDR3 in DNA: TGCGCCAGCAGCTGGGGTGGTGAGCAGTTCTTC. Translation: CASSWGGEQFF.

J is TRBJ1-2 and V is TRBV29-1, with D possibly being TRBD1 (5 bases). Germline V gives CDR1 SQVTM, CDR2 ANQGSEA. There are 13 residues in the CDR3. With 3 bases removed from V and 4 bases from J, the gap between germline ends came to 12 bases. CDR3 in DNA: TGCAGCGTTGACGGGGCAGGGAGCTATGGCTACACCTTC. This gives the protein CSVDGAGSYGYTF. The full variable domain, its missing parts supplied by reference TRBV29-1 and TRBJ1-2, is SAVISQKPSRDICQRGTSLTIQCQVDSQVTMMFWYRQQPGQSLTLIATANQGSEATYESGFVIDKFPISRPNLTFSTLTVSNMSPEDSSIYLCSVDGAGSYGYTFGSGTRLTVV.

This CDR3 is CSLLVDRGTETQYF. For the CDR3, the DNA is TGCAGCCTCCTCGTTGACAGGGGCACAGAGACCCAGTACTTC. V is TRBV29-1 and J is TRBJ2-5; 8 bases agree with TRBD1. The length of the CDR3 is 14 residues. Per germline, CDR1 SQVTM and CDR2 ANQGSEA. V dropped 8 bases and J dropped 4; count of bases not matched to a gene: 12. Full variable domain (rest looked up from reference TRBV29-1 and TRBJ2-5): SAVISQKPSRDICQRGTSLTIQCQVDSQVTMMFWYRQQPGQSLTLIATANQGSEATYESGFVIDKFPISRPNLTFSTLTVSNMSPEDSSIYLCSLLVDRGTETQYFGPGTRLLVL.

V gene TRBV5-6 combines with J gene TRBJ2-3, with D unclear. V was trimmed by 4 bases and J by 2 bases, leaving 5 bases between them. CDR1 is SGHDT and CDR2 is YYEEEE in the germline V gene. This CDR3 has 12 amino acids. This CDR3 reads CASSTDTDTQYF. The CDR3 nucleotides read TGTGCCAGCAGCACCGACACAGATACGCAGTATTTT.

V gene TRBV28 combines with J gene TRBJ2-1, with 7 bases that match TRBD1. This CDR3 contains 12 residues. CDR1 is MDHEN, CDR2 SYDVKM, per germline. With 6 bases clipped from V and 7 bases from J, the junction kept 3 bases outside the gene matches. CDR3 bases: TGTGCCAGCAGGGCACAGGGGAATGAGCAGTTCTTC. It specifies CASRAQGNEQFF.

The V and J genes are TRBV20-1 and TRBJ2-1, with 10 bases identical to TRBD2. Trimming at V came to 4 bases and at J to 9 bases, leaving 15 bases not matched to a gene. Germline assignment: CDR1 DFQATT and CDR2 SNEGSKA (reference sequence). The CDR3 loop spans 16 amino acids. The DNA for the CDR3 is TGCAGTGCTACCAGGCAGGGCGAGCGGGGGGGCCGTGAGCAGTTCTTC. It yields the protein CSATRQGERGGREQFF.

The chain carries TRBV7-9 and TRBJ2-5; 9 bases are shared with TRBD2. CDR1 and CDR2 (germline): SEHNR, FQNEAQ (reference sequence). The CDR3 is 17 residues long. V lost 2 bases to trimming and J lost 1 base; unmatched junction nucleotides: 8. This chain's CDR3 is CASSLRGGGAFQETQYF. DNA of the CDR3: TGTGCCAGCAGCTTACGCGGCGGGGGGGCCTTCCAAGAGACCCAGTACTTC.